The 26 T cell receptor beta chains in this list originate from one sample, sequenced in a study of blood T cells in healthy people across ages. PCR was performed a second time for 7 to 11 cycles using a sample-barcoded 5' primer and a J-beta primer mix. TCRdb re-called the 5' RACE reads through MiXCR, storing one row per CDR3 protein. The sample lists around 800,000 distinct CDR3 sequences, around 45% occurring once. The material sequenced was blood. All receptors come from a man aged 55-75 years in good health.

V usage is TRBV24-1 and J usage is TRBJ2-1, with TRBD2 as a possible D gene (7 bases). The CDR3 loop spans 15 amino acids. V gave up 1 base and J gave up 4 bases, with 10 bases separating them. Germline lookup yields CDR1 KGHDR and CDR2 SFDVKD. DNA of the CDR3: TGTGCCACCAGTGATTTTGGGGGGGCTTACAATGAGCAGTTCTTC. This encodes CATSDFGGAYNEQFF.

The J gene is TRBJ1-2, the V gene TRBV11-2; 8 bases map to TRBD1. There are 14 residues in the CDR3. Germline V CDR1 and CDR2: SGHAT, FQNNGV. After removal of 5 bases from V and 8 bases from J, the junction contained 10 bases not matched to a gene. CDR3: CASSRLGQGEGYTF. CDR3 DNA sequence: TGTGCCAGCAGCCGCCTAGGACAGGGAGAAGGCTACACCTTC.

The chain links TRBV9 to TRBJ2-5, with D possibly matching TRBD2 (6 bases). The ends were cut back, 4 bases at V and 5 bases at J, with 24 bases in the middle. The CDR3 loop spans 17 amino acids. Germline V gene lookup returns CDR1 SGDLS and CDR2 YYNGEE. The CDR3 is CASSPASVRPTKETQYF. In DNA form, the CDR3 reads TGTGCCAGCAGCCCAGCTAGCGTGAGGCCCACAAAGGAGACCCAGTACTTC.

CDR3 coding DNA: TGCGCCAGCAGCCAAGATTGGACTAGCGCAGAGACCCAGTACTTC. Translation gives CASSQDWTSAETQYF. The chain has TRBV4-1 and TRBJ2-5; 9 bases are a match to TRBD2. This CDR3 has 15 amino acids. CDR1 and CDR2 (germline): MGHRA, YSYEKL. The V segment lost 0 bases and the J segment 4 bases; nucleotides outside the gene matches: 3.

This clonotype was recorded many times. The chain uses TRBV29-1 and TRBJ1-4; D gene uncertain. The CDR3 runs 11 residues. CDR1 SQVTM and CDR2 ANQGSEA come from the germline V gene. With 4 bases removed from V and 7 bases from J, the gap between germline ends came to 7 bases. The CDR3: CSVAFFEKLFF. The CDR3 coding sequence is TGCAGCGTTGCCTTCTTTGAAAAACTGTTTTTT.

The chain couples TRBV4-3 to TRBJ1-2; D might be TRBD1 (6 bases). The CDR3 contains 16 residues. V dropped 0 bases and J dropped 4 bases, with 15 bases sitting between them. Germline lookup yields CDR1 LGHNA and CDR2 YSLEER. Here the CDR3 reads CASSQEARTGFYGYTF. CDR3 sequence (DNA): TGCGCCAGCAGCCAAGAGGCCCGAACAGGGTTCTATGGCTACACCTTC.

The chain carries TRBV5-1 and TRBJ2-7; possibly TRBD1 for D (6 bases). V dropped 4 bases and J dropped 1 base, with 15 bases sitting between them. Germline V lookup: CDR1 SGHRS, CDR2 YFSETQ. CDR3 length equals 15 residues. In DNA form, the CDR3 reads TGCGCCAGCAGCGCTGAATCCGGGACATCCTACGAGCAGTACTTC. It specifies CASSAESGTSYEQYF.

The V call is TRBV20-1, the J call TRBJ2-1; 9 nucleotides match TRBD1. The trim removed 0 bases at V and 3 bases at J, leaving 6 bases unmatched. This CDR3 has 16 residues. CDR1 and CDR2 from the germline V gene are DFQATT and SNEGSKA (reference sequence). The CDR3 DNA sequence: TGCAGTGCTAGAGATCAGGACAGGGGATTCTACAATGAGCAGTTCTTC. It translates to CSARDQDRGFYNEQFF.

J is TRBJ2-7 and V is TRBV12-3 or TRBV12-4; 10 positions match TRBD2. V lost 5 bases to trimming and J lost 1 base; unmatched junction nucleotides: 5. The length of the CDR3 is 15 residues. Here the CDR3 reads CASSKGLAWSYEQYF. CDR3 in DNA: TGTGCCAGCAGTAAGGGACTAGCGTGGTCCTACGAGCAGTACTTC.

This clonotype turned up a few times. This rearrangement joins TRBV4-3 to TRBJ2-1; D gene unclear. The DNA end is more similar to TRBJ2-7, so the J call may be wrong. Germline V gene data show CDR1 as LGHNA and CDR2 as YSLEER. The length of the CDR3 is 14 residues. The CDR3 bases are TGCGCCAGCAGCCCCCGCCGGGCCTACAATGAGCAGTACTTC. It translates to CASSPRRAYNEQYF.

The chain joins TRBV10-3 to TRBJ1-1, with D possibly TRBD1 on 5 matching bases. V lost 6 bases, J lost 0 bases, and 8 bases lay in between. The germline gives CDR1 ENHRY, CDR2 SYGVKD. The CDR3 has 13 residues. CDR3 loop: CAIRRGMNTEAFF. As DNA, the CDR3 is TGTGCCATCAGGAGGGGAATGAACACTGAAGCTTTCTTT.

This clonotype was seen many times. The V and J genes are TRBV20-1 and TRBJ1-2, with D unclear. The V gene lost 0 bases and the J gene lost 9 bases, with 17 bases spanning the gap. Germline V gene sequence: CDR1 DFQATT, CDR2 SNEGSKA (reference sequence). The CDR3 is made up of 14 amino acids. DNA for the CDR3: TGCAGTGCTAGAGAGGGAGAGGGTCGAGGGCGCTACACCTTC. Translation gives CSAREGEGRGRYTF.

This clonotype appeared a few times. The gene calls are TRBV21-1 and TRBJ2-4; the table names TRBD1, a call not compared with the DNA. Matching the DNA end better, TRBJ2-7 makes the J call doubtful. TRBV21-1 is recorded as a pseudogene. CDR3 length: 14 amino acids. As DNA, the CDR3 is TGTGCCAGCAGCAACCTCAGGGGGCTGTACGAGCAGTACTTC. Residues: CASSNLRGLYEQYF.

This chain uses TRBV7-2 with TRBJ2-1; no clear D gene. Trimming removed 5 bases from V and 6 bases from J, with 14 bases in between. This CDR3 has 14 amino acids. CDR1 is SGHTA, CDR2 FQGNSA, per germline. CDR3 region: CASSVSVGFNEQFF. The CDR3 DNA reads TGTGCCAGCAGCGTATCGGTCGGGTTCAATGAGCAGTTCTTC.

This clonotype was detected a few times. The J gene is TRBJ2-6, the V gene TRBV4-3; TRBD1 is a possible D gene (5 bases). The germline V gene has CDR1 LGHNA and CDR2 YSLEER. Trimming cost V 0 bases and J 2 bases, with 8 bases left between them. This CDR3 region has 16 residues. The CDR3 DNA reads TGCGCCAGCAGCCAAGACAGGGCTGCTGGGGCCAACGTCCTGACTTTC. Encoded protein: CASSQDRAAGANVLTF.

This clonotype was observed a handful of times. The chain employs TRBV4-3 and TRBJ2-1; 11 bases fit TRBD2. Germline assignment: CDR1 LGHNA and CDR2 YSLEER. Trimming took 0 bases from V and 10 from J; bases not matched to a gene: 8. The CDR3 covers 16 residues. The CDR3 sequence is CASSQDVAGGPQEQFF. The CDR3 nucleotides read TGCGCCAGCAGCCAAGATGTAGCGGGGGGGCCCCAGGAGCAGTTCTTC.

This clonotype was found a few times. The CDR3 DNA reads TGTGCCAGCAGCTCCTTAGGGTCCTACGAGCAGTACTTC. This sequence encodes CASSSLGSYEQYF. The chain is built from TRBV7-2 and TRBJ2-7; D unresolved. CDR1 and CDR2 (germline): SGHTA, FQGNSA. The V end lost 4 bases, the J end lost 1 base, and 8 bases lay between the germline ends. The CDR3 is made up of 13 amino acids. Full variable domain (remainder filled in from reference TRBV7-2 and TRBJ2-7): GAGVSQSPSNKVTEKGKDVELRCDPISGHTALYWYRQSLGQGLEFLIYFQGNSAPDKSGLPSDRFSAERTGGSVSTLTIQRTQQEDSAVYLCASSSLGSYEQYFGPGTRLTVT.

This sequence joins TRBV7-9 and TRBJ2-7; perhaps TRBD2 as D (5 bases). The CDR3 runs 13 residues. Trimming removed 5 bases at V and 6 bases at J, with 14 bases between. Per germline, CDR1 SEHNR and CDR2 FQNEAQ (reference sequence). The CDR3 is CASSVDGISEQYF. Here the CDR3 DNA reads TGTGCCAGCAGCGTAGACGGGATTAGCGAGCAGTACTTC.

This clonotype was seen at least ten times. The rearrangement joins TRBV28 to TRBJ2-7, with 8 bases lining up with TRBD1. Trimming removed 6 bases from V and 3 bases from J; junction bases left unmatched: 7. This CDR3 is built from 14 residues. CDR1 and CDR2 from the germline V gene are MDHEN and SYDVKM. The CDR3 protein is CASRRDRGRYEQYF. DNA for the CDR3: TGTGCCAGCAGACGAGACAGGGGACGCTACGAGCAGTACTTC.

This clonotype turned up a few times. This sequence joins TRBV7-2 and TRBJ2-3; D not certain. CDR1 and CDR2 from the germline V gene are SGHTA and FQGNSA. The CDR3 is 14 amino acids. Deletions cut 5 bases from V and 3 bases from J, with 12 bases between. CDR3 in DNA: TGTGCCAGCAGCCCCAAATCGGTAACAGATACGCAGTATTTT. It translates to CASSPKSVTDTQYF.

The rearrangement uses TRBV6-2 or TRBV6-3 and TRBJ2-1, with 8 nucleotides matching TRBD1. Losses at the gene ends were 4 bases for V and 7 bases for J; bases not matched to a gene: 9. Germline V gene sequence: CDR1 MNHEY, CDR2 SVGEGT. This CDR3 is built from 15 residues. In nucleotides, the CDR3 is TGTGCCAGCAGTTCGGGACAGGAAACGGAGAATGAGCAGTTCTTC. It translates to CASSSGQETENEQFF.

The chain employs TRBV28 and TRBJ2-7, with 9 bases fitting TRBD2. This CDR3 is 15 amino acids long. The V and J ends lost 3 bases and 4 bases, in that order; junction bases with no gene match: 7. Germline-derived CDR1 and CDR2 are MDHEN and SYDVKM. The CDR3 bases are TGTGCCAGCAGTTTGAGGGCGGGGGGGCTATACGAGCAGTACTTC. This translates into CASSLRAGGLYEQYF.

The chain recombines TRBV2 with TRBJ1-5; D uncertain. The CDR3 totals 14 residues. V was shortened by 5 bases and J by 0 bases, with 8 bases between the two germline ends. CDR1 and CDR2 from the germline V gene are SNHLY and FYNNEI. As DNA, the CDR3 is TGTGCCAGCAGTAGGGAGTATAGCAATCAGCCCCAGCATTTT. Protein: CASSREYSNQPQHF.

The rearrangement joins TRBV10-3 to TRBJ1-6; D unclear. The CDR3 extends over 14 amino acids. CDR1 is ENHRY, CDR2 SYGVKD, per germline. V lost 6 bases and J 6 bases, leaving 12 bases between the germline ends. This CDR3 reads CAIRPGPFNSPLHF. Written as DNA, the CDR3 is TGTGCCATCAGGCCGGGTCCATTTAATTCACCCCTCCACTTT.

The chain combines TRBV6-2 or TRBV6-3 with TRBJ1-2; D is unresolved. Germline-derived CDR1 and CDR2 are MNHEY and SVGEGT. V dropped 2 bases and J dropped 4 bases, with 8 bases sitting between them. CDR3 length: 13 amino acids. The CDR3 here is CASSYRWSYGYTF. CDR3 sequence (DNA): TGTGCCAGCAGTTACCGGTGGTCCTATGGCTACACCTTC.

The table lists this clonotype with a few counts. This chain uses TRBV12-3 or TRBV12-4 with TRBJ2-1, with D possibly TRBD1 on 5 matching bases. The V end lost 5 bases, the J end lost 0 bases, and 11 bases lay between the germline ends. CDR3 length: 15 residues. Written as DNA, the CDR3 is TGTGCCAGCAGTCGCCACAGGAGCTCCTACAATGAGCAGTTCTTC. Its protein is CASSRHRSSYNEQFF.